Following are 23 T cell receptor beta chains from one sample sequenced in a study of cytomegalovirus exposure and HLA in healthy donors. The PCR had 60 Vbeta and 13 Jbeta primers. The repertoire was sequenced with immunoSEQ multiplex PCR; TCRdb's copy has only in-frame clones and lacks some. This repertoire shows around 160,000 clones, about 75% found once; its top ten account for more than 13%. Material: PBMCs. The origin of the receptors is a man in his fifties in good health and CMV-seropositive.

V and J are TRBV6-4 and TRBJ2-7; possibly TRBD1 for D (6 bases). Germline values: CDR1 MRHNA, CDR2 SNTAGT. CDR3 length: 15 amino acids. V was shortened by 6 bases and J by 1 base, with 16 bases between the two germline ends. CDR3 protein: CASSLPGHLSYEQYV. In DNA form, the CDR3 reads TGTGCCAGCAGCCTGCCGGGACATCTTTCCTACGAGCAGTACGTC.

The chain recombines TRBV2 with TRBJ1-6; possibly TRBD1 for D (5 bases). Germline values: CDR1 SNHLY, CDR2 FYNNEI. The CDR3 has 14 amino acids. V lost 8 bases to trimming and J lost 6 bases, with 14 bases between them. This CDR3 reads CASSPTGFNSPLHF. The CDR3 bases are TGTGCCAGCTCCCCCACAGGATTTAATTCACCCCTCCACTTT.

V is TRBV28 and J is TRBJ1-2; no clear D. Germline CDR1 MDHEN, CDR2 SYDVKM. CDR3 length: 15 amino acids. Deletions cut 2 bases from V and 8 bases from J, with 18 bases between. CDR3 residues: CASSLDWAGGRGYTF. DNA for the CDR3: TGTGCCAGCAGTTTAGACTGGGCTGGTGGGAGAGGCTACACCTTC.

The CDR3 DNA reads as TGTGCCAGCAGGGGGACAGTATACACAGATACGCAGTATTTT. Translating it yields CASRGTVYTDTQYF. The chain carries TRBV5-6 and TRBJ2-3, with TRBD1 matching 7 bases. The CDR3 is 14 amino acids. Germline CDR1 SGHDT, CDR2 YYEEEE. V dropped 5 bases and J dropped 2; count of bases not matched to a gene: 5.

J is TRBJ1-2 and V is TRBV28, with 7 bases that match TRBD1. CDR1 is MDHEN, CDR2 SYDVKM, per germline. V was pared by 8 bases and J by 6 bases, with 6 bases of the junction left unmatched. CDR3 length: 12 amino acids. As DNA, the CDR3 is TGTGCCAGCCACTCGACAGGGAATGGCTACACCTTC. Protein sequence: CASHSTGNGYTF.

J is TRBJ2-7 and V is TRBV4-3; 9 bases map to TRBD2. Trimming at V came to 2 bases and at J to 1 base, leaving 6 bases not matched to a gene. Per the germline V gene, CDR1 is LGHNA and CDR2 is YSLEER. The CDR3 contains 16 residues. The CDR3 reads CASSQRASGESYEQYF. Here the CDR3 DNA reads TGCGCCAGCAGCCAACGAGCTAGCGGGGAGTCCTACGAGCAGTACTTC.

The rearrangement uses TRBV19 and TRBJ1-5; 7 bases agree with TRBD1. V lost 4 bases to trimming and J lost 2 bases; unmatched junction nucleotides: 2. Germline V lookup: CDR1 LNHDA, CDR2 SQIVND (reference sequence). The CDR3 covers 14 residues. The CDR3 bases are TGTGCCAGTAGTACCGGGACAGGCAATCAGCCCCAGCATTTT. Protein product: CASSTGTGNQPQHF.

This rearrangement joins TRBV6-5 to TRBJ2-7; D possibly corresponds to TRBD1 (6 bases). Between the trimmed V and J ends, which lost 5 bases and 2 bases, there was a span of 16 bases. This CDR3 has 15 residues. CDR1 is MNHEY, CDR2 SVGAGI, per germline. The CDR3 sequence: CASSTNPGAPYEQYF. The CDR3 nucleotides are TGTGCCAGCAGTACCAACCCAGGGGCACCCTACGAGCAGTACTTC.

V gene TRBV13 combines with J gene TRBJ2-2; possibly TRBD1 for D (6 bases). Germline values: CDR1 PRHDT, CDR2 FYEKMQ (reference sequence). V dropped 2 bases and J dropped 0 bases, with 10 bases sitting between them. This CDR3 comprises 16 residues. The DNA of the CDR3 is TGTGCCAGCAGCTTAATTGCAGGGGCGAACACCGGGGAGCTGTTTTTT. Residues: CASSLIAGANTGELFF.

The chain joins TRBV5-1 to TRBJ1-4; 9 nucleotides align to TRBD1. This CDR3 spans 15 amino acids. CDR1 and CDR2 from the germline V gene are SGHRS and YFSETQ. The V and J ends lost 0 bases and 8 bases, in that order; junction bases with no gene match: 5. The CDR3 coding sequence is TGCGCCAGCAGCTTGGGGGACAGGGTATTAGAAAAACTGTTTTTT. Protein: CASSLGDRVLEKLFF.

This clone was found once. V usage is TRBV28 and J usage is TRBJ1-4; D unresolved. The CDR3 covers 16 residues. The germline CDR1 and CDR2 sequences are MDHEN and SYDVKM. Trimming removed 5 bases at V and 3 bases at J, with 16 bases between. The CDR3 loop is CASSPLRSLSNEKLFF. The CDR3 coding sequence is TGTGCCAGCAGTCCCTTGAGGAGCCTCTCTAATGAAAAACTGTTTTTT.

As DNA, the CDR3 is TGTGCCAGCAGCTTCAAACGGACAGGGGAGTTGAGCGGGGAGCTGTTTTTT. The encoded protein is CASSFKRTGELSGELFF. The chain carries TRBV7-9 and TRBJ2-2; the match to TRBD1 covers 9 bases. Looked up from germline, CDR1 is SEHNR and CDR2 is FQNEAQ (reference sequence). This CDR3 is 17 amino acids long. V dropped 3 bases and J dropped 7; count of bases not matched to a gene: 12.

The rearrangement uses TRBV6-6 and TRBJ1-1, with D perhaps matching TRBD1 (5 bases). Looked up from germline, CDR1 is MNHNY and CDR2 is SVGAGI (reference sequence). The CDR3 length is 15 residues. Trimming left V 4 bases short and J 0 bases short, with 12 bases between. This chain's CDR3 is CASSFTSGMNTEAFF. CDR3 sequence (DNA): TGTGCCAGCAGTTTCACTTCAGGGATGAACACTGAAGCTTTCTTT.

The chain is built from TRBV4-3 and TRBJ1-1, with TRBD1 matching over 9 bases. Losses at the gene ends were 0 bases for V and 7 bases for J; bases not matched to a gene: 6. The CDR3 contains 15 residues. The germline CDR1 and CDR2 sequences are LGHNA and YSLEER. CDR3 residues: CASSQDNRGQFEAFF. CDR3 sequence (DNA): TGCGCCAGCAGCCAAGATAACAGGGGGCAGTTTGAAGCTTTCTTT.

The gene calls are TRBV7-2 and TRBJ2-5; 10 bases agree with TRBD1. CDR1 and CDR2 (germline): SGHTA, FQGNSA. This CDR3 spans 14 amino acids. J gave up 5 bases and V 5 bases, and 5 bases lay outside the gene matches. The DNA of the CDR3 is TGTGCCAGCAGCCGGGACAGGGGATGGGAGACCCAGTACTTC. It codes for CASSRDRGWETQYF.

V usage is TRBV10-3 and J usage is TRBJ1-2; maybe TRBD1 (5 bases). V dropped 2 bases and J dropped 5 bases, with 15 bases sitting between them. CDR3 length: 15 residues. Looked up from germline, CDR1 is ENHRY and CDR2 is SYGVKD. The CDR3 here is CAISEDSPSLYGYTF. For the CDR3, the DNA is TGTGCCATCAGTGAGGACAGCCCGTCTCTTTATGGCTACACCTTC.

V gene TRBV27 combines with J gene TRBJ2-1; 7 bases match TRBD1. The trim removed 3 bases at V and 8 bases at J, leaving 4 bases unmatched. Germline assignment: CDR1 MNHEY and CDR2 SMNVEV (reference sequence). This CDR3 contains 13 residues. CDR3 region: CASSLTGIYEQFF. CDR3 coding DNA: TGTGCCAGCAGTTTGACAGGGATCTATGAGCAGTTCTTC.

The chain employs TRBV7-2 and TRBJ1-2; weak D call: TRBD1 (6 bases). The germline V gene has CDR1 SGHTA and CDR2 FQGNSA. V lost 5 bases to trimming and J lost 4 bases, with 17 bases between them. The CDR3 has 15 amino acids. DNA of the CDR3: TGTGCCAGCAGCCGCACATCAGGGGACGGCTATGGCTACACCTTC. Translated, it gives CASSRTSGDGYGYTF.

The chain carries TRBV28 and TRBJ1-1, with 8 bases fitting TRBD1. CDR3 length: 15 residues. In germline, CDR1 is MDHEN, CDR2 SYDVKM. J lost 0 bases, V lost 5 bases, and 5 bases had no gene match. CDR3 coding DNA: TGTGCCAGCAGTGCCCGACAGGGGATGAACACTGAAGCTTTCTTT. Amino acid sequence: CASSARQGMNTEAFF.

V gene TRBV19 combines with J gene TRBJ2-1; tentatively, D is TRBD1 (5 bases). Germline V gives CDR1 LNHDA, CDR2 SQIVND (reference sequence). This CDR3 comprises 16 residues. Trimming removed 3 bases from V and 8 bases from J, with 20 bases in between. The CDR3 sequence is CASSIVGKGEGDEQFF. CDR3 nucleotide sequence: TGTGCCAGTAGTATTGTTGGGAAAGGGGAAGGGGATGAGCAGTTCTTC.

This clone was detected once. The chain combines TRBV11-2 with TRBJ2-1, with 9 bases matching TRBD1. Looked up from germline, CDR1 is SGHAT and CDR2 is FQNNGV. The V and J ends lost 4 bases and 4 bases, in that order; junction bases with no gene match: 14. The CDR3 totals 18 residues. The CDR3 reads CASSSFLDWDRDYNEQFF. CDR3 DNA: TGTGCCAGCAGCTCCTTTCTGGACTGGGACAGGGATTACAATGAGCAGTTCTTC.

V and J are TRBV5-1 and TRBJ1-1; TRBD1 matches at 7 bases. The CDR3 spans 14 residues. Germline CDR1 is SGHRS and CDR2 is YFSETQ. V lost 5 bases to trimming and J lost 1 base; unmatched junction nucleotides: 5. In DNA form, the CDR3 reads TGCGCCAGCAGATCCGGGACAGCGAACACTGAAGCTTTCTTT. Translation gives CASRSGTANTEAFF.

This CDR3 is CASLRTGGIEAFF. The CDR3 DNA reads as TGTGCCAGCCTCAGGACAGGGGGTATTGAAGCTTTCTTT. This sequence joins TRBV6-5 and TRBJ1-1; the match to TRBD1 covers 10 bases. CDR3 length equals 13 residues. V shed 8 bases, J shed 7 bases, and the junction held 7 bases outside the gene matches. CDR1 is MNHEY and CDR2 is SVGAGI in the germline V gene.